One sample yielded the 20 T cell receptor beta chains listed below, sequenced in a study of T cell responses to AZD1222 COVID-19 vaccine. Using immunoSEQ multiplex PCR, the repertoire was profiled, and TCRdb retains in-frame clones only, with some absent. Here the sample spans around 140,000 clones, roughly 92% being singletons. The sequencing here drew on peripheral blood, taken 28 days after the second AZD1222 dose. Receptors were obtained from an adult who received the AZD1222 COVID-19 vaccine.

The CDR3 DNA is TGTGCCAGCAGCCCCGCTTCAGACAGCTACACCTTC. Its translation is CASSPASDSYTF. This chain links TRBV7-8 with TRBJ1-2; D gene ambiguous. Germline CDR1 is SGHVS and CDR2 is FQNEAQ. V was clipped by 5 bases and J by 9 bases, with 13 bases between them. The CDR3 has 12 residues.

The CDR3: CASSSRTETEAFF. CDR3 DNA: TGTGCCAGCAGCTCTCGGACAGAAACTGAAGCTTTCTTT. The chain employs TRBV11-3 and TRBJ1-1; maybe TRBD1 (6 bases). Trimming took off 4 bases at V and 5 bases at J, with 11 bases between the two ends. This CDR3 has 13 residues. Germline assignment: CDR1 SGHNT and CDR2 YENEEA.

The chain recombines TRBV4-2 with TRBJ2-5, with TRBD1 as a possible D gene (6 bases). The germline gives CDR1 LGHNA, CDR2 YNFKEQ. Deletions cut 0 bases from V and 4 bases from J, with 9 bases between. The CDR3 consists of 14 residues. CDR3 sequence (DNA): TGTGCCAGCAGCCAAGACAGGGGTGGAGAGACCCAGTACTTC. Protein sequence: CASSQDRGGETQYF.

This clone was detected a few times. The gene calls are TRBV5-6 and TRBJ2-3; TRBD2 matches at 8 bases. V trimming: 0 bases; J trimming: 1 base; junction bases outside the gene matches: 4. CDR1 is SGHDT, CDR2 YYEEEE, per germline. The CDR3 has 16 amino acids. This CDR3 reads CASSLDIAGRTDTQYF. The CDR3 DNA reads TGTGCCAGCAGCTTGGATATAGCGGGACGCACAGATACGCAGTATTTT.

The genes are TRBV9 and TRBJ1-2; 7 nucleotides match TRBD1. CDR3 length: 15 residues. The V gene's germline CDR1 is SGDLS and CDR2 YYNGEE. The trim removed 3 bases at V and 6 bases at J, leaving 11 bases unmatched. The CDR3 protein is CASSAAREQGHGYTF. The CDR3 nucleotides read TGTGCCAGCAGCGCAGCTAGGGAACAGGGGCATGGCTACACCTTC.

This clone appeared once. The V and J genes are TRBV7-2 and TRBJ1-1, with a possible D match to TRBD1 (6 bases). Trimming pared 6 bases from V and 1 base from J, leaving 15 bases between. Germline V gene lookup returns CDR1 SGHTA and CDR2 FQGNSA. The CDR3 is 15 amino acids. The CDR3: CASRGGGVGNTEAFF. Written as DNA, the CDR3 is TGTGCCAGCAGAGGAGGGGGGGTTGGGAACACTGAAGCTTTCTTT.

This chain links TRBV4-2 with TRBJ2-2; D perhaps matches TRBD2 (6 bases). The length of the CDR3 is 15 residues. V was pared by 0 bases and J by 5 bases, with 10 bases between. The germline gives CDR1 LGHNA, CDR2 YNFKEQ. Written as DNA, the CDR3 is TGTGCCAGCAGCCAAGATATGGGAGGAACCGGGGAGCTGTTTTTT. Protein product: CASSQDMGGTGELFF.

V usage is TRBV6-5 and J usage is TRBJ1-2; TRBD1 might be the D (6 bases). The ends were cut back, 6 bases at V and 4 bases at J, with 12 bases in the middle. Germline-derived CDR1 and CDR2 are MNHEY and SVGAGI. The CDR3 extends over 13 amino acids. This chain's CDR3 is CASRKTGSYGYTF. The DNA of the CDR3 is TGTGCCAGCAGGAAGACAGGATCCTATGGCTACACCTTC.

The J gene is TRBJ1-2, the V gene TRBV28; D call uncertain. The ends were cut back, 3 bases at V and 4 bases at J, with 9 bases in the middle. Germline V gene lookup returns CDR1 MDHEN and CDR2 SYDVKM. The CDR3 is 13 residues long. This CDR3 reads CASSFSHLYGYTF. The DNA of the CDR3 is TGTGCCAGCAGTTTTAGCCATCTCTATGGCTACACCTTC.

CDR3 coding DNA: TGTGCCAGCAGCAGGGACAGGTTAGACACCATATATTTT. Residues: CASSRDRLDTIYF. The chain combines TRBV5-6 with TRBJ1-3; 8 positions agree with TRBD1. The CDR3 runs 13 residues. Germline V gives CDR1 SGHDT, CDR2 YYEEEE. The J segment lost 8 bases and the V segment lost 4 bases, leaving 5 bases of the junction unmatched.

The J gene is TRBJ2-1, the V gene TRBV28, with D uncertain. Trimming stripped 3 bases from V and 9 bases from J, with 6 bases between. CDR1 is MDHEN and CDR2 is SYDVKM in the germline V gene. The CDR3 totals 11 residues. The CDR3 DNA is TGTGCCAGCAGTTTGGCTATTGAGCAGTTCTTC. Translating gives CASSLAIEQFF. The full variable domain, its missing parts supplied by reference TRBV28 and TRBJ2-1, is DVKVTQSSRYLVKRTGEKVFLECVQDMDHENMFWYRQDPGLGLRLIYFSYDVKMKEKGDIPEGYSVSREKKERFSLILESASTNQTSMYLCASSLAIEQFFGPGTRLTVL.

The rearrangement links TRBV5-1 to TRBJ2-7; D call uncertain. The V gene lost 1 base and the J gene lost 2 bases, with 10 bases spanning the gap. This CDR3 has 14 residues. Looked up from germline, CDR1 is SGHRS and CDR2 is YFSETQ. The CDR3 spells CASSLNSLTYEQYF. The CDR3 DNA sequence: TGCGCCAGCAGCTTGAACAGTTTAACCTACGAGCAGTACTTC.

This chain joins TRBV6-5 and TRBJ1-5; no clear D. Germline lookup yields CDR1 MNHEY and CDR2 SVGAGI. The CDR3 is 14 residues long. Trimming took off 6 bases at V and 2 bases at J, with 11 bases between the two ends. CDR3 amino acids: CASSVDTGNQPQHF. CDR3 in DNA: TGTGCCAGCAGCGTAGACACCGGCAATCAGCCCCAGCATTTT.

The chain employs TRBV5-6 and TRBJ1-2; 7 positions agree with TRBD1. Losses at the gene ends were 4 bases for V and 5 bases for J; bases not matched to a gene: 8. CDR1 is SGHDT, CDR2 YYEEEE, per germline. This CDR3 has 14 residues. CDR3 nucleotides: TGTGCCAGCAGCGCAGGACAGGAATATTATGGCTACACCTTC. The encoded protein is CASSAGQEYYGYTF. Full variable domain (remainder filled in from reference TRBV5-6 and TRBJ1-2): DAGVTQSPTHLIKTRGQQVTLRCSPKSGHDTVSWYQQALGQGPQFIFQYYEEEERQRGNFPDRFSGHQFPNYSSELNVNALLLGDSALYLCASSAGQEYYGYTFGSGTRLTVV.

The chain combines TRBV28 with TRBJ1-1; 8 bases fit TRBD1. The length of the CDR3 is 12 residues. V shed 6 bases and J 9 bases; nucleotides not matched to a gene: 6. Germline V gives CDR1 MDHEN, CDR2 SYDVKM. CDR3 amino acids: CASSVGQGQAFF. CDR3 nucleotide sequence: TGTGCCAGCAGCGTAGGACAGGGTCAAGCTTTCTTT. Full variable domain (remainder filled in from reference TRBV28 and TRBJ1-1): DVKVTQSSRYLVKRTGEKVFLECVQDMDHENMFWYRQDPGLGLRLIYFSYDVKMKEKGDIPEGYSVSREKKERFSLILESASTNQTSMYLCASSVGQGQAFFGQGTRLTVV.

The V and J genes are TRBV5-1 and TRBJ2-5; tentative D call: TRBD2 (7 bases). Germline CDR1 and CDR2: SGHRS and YFSETQ. V was clipped by 2 bases and J by 5 bases, with 13 bases between them. There are 14 residues in the CDR3. CDR3 sequence (DNA): TGCGCCAGCAGCTTCGGGGGGCAGGGGGAGACCCAGTACTTC. Its protein is CASSFGGQGETQYF. The variable domain in full, with the rest retrieved from reference TRBV5-1 and TRBJ2-5, is KAGVTQTPRYLIKTRGQQVTLSCSPISGHRSVSWYQQTPGQGLQFLFEYFSETQRNKGNFPGRFSGRQFSNSRSEMNVSTLELGDSALYLCASSFGGQGETQYFGPGTRLLVL.

CDR3 protein: CASMGKGYEQYV. CDR3 bases: TGTGCCAGTATGGGGAAGGGGTACGAGCAGTACGTC. V gene TRBV19 combines with J gene TRBJ2-7; maybe TRBD1 (5 bases). Deletions cut 7 bases from V and 4 bases from J, with 11 bases between. This CDR3 has 12 residues. Per the germline V gene, CDR1 is LNHDA and CDR2 is SQIVND (reference sequence).

In its sample, this clone was seen a few times. V gene TRBV10-3 combines with J gene TRBJ1-1, with TRBD1 as a possible D gene (6 bases). The germline V gene has CDR1 ENHRY and CDR2 SYGVKD. The CDR3 spans 15 residues. V was clipped by 3 bases and J by 3 bases, with 14 bases between them. In DNA, the CDR3 is TGTGCCATCAGTGACCCGGGACACTTATACACTGAAGCTTTCTTT. This translates into CAISDPGHLYTEAFF.

The V gene is TRBV2, the J gene TRBJ1-5; D uncertain. Germline assignment: CDR1 SNHLY and CDR2 FYNNEI. Trimming removed 2 bases at V and 1 base at J, with 12 bases between. This CDR3 comprises 16 residues. CDR3 protein: CASSESVYPSNQPQHF. CDR3 bases: TGTGCCAGCAGTGAAAGCGTCTACCCCAGCAATCAGCCCCAGCATTTT.

With respect to this clone: The junction and the germline gene differ at one end; a read error may be behind it. The rearrangement links TRBV6-5 to TRBJ1-1; D is unclear. Per the germline V gene, CDR1 is MNHEY and CDR2 is SVGAGI. The CDR3 runs 12 residues. CDR3 DNA: TGTGCCAGCAGTTATTCCATCCCTGAATGGGGCTTT. Translating it yields CASSYSIPEWGF.